This is a list of T cell receptor beta chains from one sample in a study of blood T cells in healthy people across ages. TCRdb recomputed calls from the 5' RACE reads with MiXCR, one row per CDR3 protein. Found here are roughly 680,000 distinct CDR3 sequences, approximately 50% of them singletons; the top ten hold about 32%. Sequencing was carried out using blood. These TCRs come from a woman aged 55-69 years in good health. Each CDR3 is given with its conserved first and last residue. The D gene is left open where the match is weak. Rows may omit the clone size; those that give it use once, few, many or a size class.

D gene	V gene	J gene	clone size	CDR3 protein	CDR3 DNA
NA	TRBV7-6	TRBJ2-7	few	CASSLAPALGGSYEQYF	TGTGCCAGCAGCTTAGCGCCGGCCCTAGGAGGCTCCTACGAGCAGTACTTC
TRBD1	TRBV29-1	TRBJ2-2	few	CSALRGQTRTGELFF	TGCAGCGCCCTAAGGGGACAGACCCGGACCGGGGAGCTGTTTTTT
NA	TRBV6-6	TRBJ2-7	NA	CASRRSLGGSHNEQYF	TGTGCCAGCAGGCGAAGCCTCGGAGGATCCCACAATGAGCAGTACTTC
NA	TRBV10-3	TRBJ2-7	few	CAIKKGSETYEQYF	TGTGCCATCAAGAAGGGGTCAGAAACCTACGAGCAGTACTTC
NA	TRBV5-6	TRBJ2-5	NA	CASNIKGQETQYF	TGTGCCAGCAATATTAAGGGCCAAGAGACCCAGTACTTC
TRBD2	TRBV29-1	TRBJ2-1	few	CSVKAGGTYNEQFF	TGCAGCGTGAAAGCGGGAGGAACCTACAATGAGCAGTTCTTC
TRBD1	TRBV12-3/TRBV12-4	TRBJ1-1	NA	CASLPRDSLFETEAFF	TGTGCCAGCCTTCCCCGGGACAGCCTCTTTGAAACTGAAGCTTTCTTT
NA	TRBV12-3/TRBV12-4	TRBJ1-2	few	CASSFAGNYGYTF	TGTGCCAGCAGTTTTGCAGGGAACTATGGCTACACCTTC
NA	TRBV6-5	TRBJ2-7	many	CASSSDAPYEQYF	TGTGCCAGCAGCTCCGACGCCCCCTACGAGCAGTACTTC
NA	TRBV29-1	TRBJ2-5	once	CSVEKQFYNEQYF	TGCAGCGTTGAAAAGCAATTCTACAATGAGCAGTACTTC
NA	TRBV7-9	TRBJ2-5	many	CASNLNRVLEETQYF	TGTGCCAGCAACTTGAACAGGGTGTTAGAAGAGACCCAGTACTTC
NA	TRBV11-2	TRBJ2-5	NA	CASSDGSPQETQYF	TGTGCCAGCAGCGATGGATCCCCCCAAGAGACCCAGTACTTC
NA	TRBV12-3/TRBV12-4	TRBJ2-2	NA	CASKVDRPATGELFF	TGTGCCAGCAAAGTCGACAGGCCGGCCACCGGGGAGCTGTTTTTT
NA	TRBV20-1	TRBJ2-6	few	CSARDYRGANVLTF	TGCAGTGCTAGAGATTATCGGGGGGCCAACGTCCTGACTTTC
NA	TRBV29-1	TRBJ2-4	few	CSVWGNIQYF	TGCAGCGTGTGGGGAAACATTCAGTACTTC
TRBD1	TRBV7-9	TRBJ1-5	NA	CASSLGGAGGPQPQHF	TGTGCCAGCAGCTTAGGAGGGGCAGGGGGGCCCCAGCCCCAGCATTTT
NA	TRBV29-1	TRBJ1-2	few	CSVEYRQGHGYTF	TGCAGCGTTGAATATCGCCAGGGGCATGGCTACACCTTC
TRBD1	TRBV3-1	TRBJ1-6	NA	CASSQDPRGNSPLHF	TGTGCCAGCAGCCAAGATCCCAGGGGGAATTCACCCCTCCACTTT
NA	TRBV20-1	TRBJ2-5	NA	CSAPRSRETQYF	TGCAGTGCCCCCAGGAGCCGAGAGACCCAGTACTTC
NA	TRBV29-1	TRBJ1-1	few	CSVKSGSLNTEAFF	TGCAGCGTTAAATCAGGGTCTTTGAACACTGAAGCTTTCTTT
TRBD2	TRBV7-6	TRBJ2-7	once	CASSLTPLAGGQYF	TGTGCCAGCAGCTTAACCCCACTAGCGGGAGGCCAGTACTTC
NA	TRBV20-1	TRBJ1-4	NA	CSARDLIDKLFF	TGCAGTGCTAGAGACTTAATAGACAAACTGTTTTTT
NA	TRBV12-3/TRBV12-4	TRBJ1-1	NA	CASKIGLTNTEAFF	TGTGCCAGCAAGATAGGACTGACGAACACTGAAGCTTTCTTT
NA	TRBV4-3	TRBJ1-6	NA	CASSQDGTSDSPLHF	TGCGCCAGCAGCCAAGACGGGACGTCGGATTCACCCCTCCACTTT
TRBD2	TRBV20-1	TRBJ2-7	few	CSASGGRSRNEQYF	TGCAGTGCTAGTGGCGGGAGGTCTCGAAACGAGCAGTACTTC
TRBD2	TRBV7-2	TRBJ2-3	few	CASSKGRAGDTQYF	TGTGCCAGCAGCAAGGGGAGGGCGGGTGATACGCAGTATTTT
NA	TRBV20-1	TRBJ2-7	NA	CSPPTDPRKQYF	TGCAGTCCCCCAACTGACCCCCGGAAGCAGTACTTC
NA	TRBV7-3	TRBJ2-7	NA	CASSLGELNEQYF	TGTGCCAGCAGCTTAGGGGAGCTAAACGAGCAGTACTTC
TRBD2	TRBV4-2	TRBJ2-7	NA	CASSQEVAGEWYNEQYF	TGTGCCAGCAGCCAAGAGGTAGCGGGAGAGTGGTACAATGAGCAGTACTTC
NA	TRBV20-1	TRBJ1-2	few	CSAIDELYGYTF	TGCAGTGCTATTGATGAGCTCTATGGCTACACCTTC
NA	TRBV3-1	TRBJ2-2	NA	CASSTRRTNTGELFF	TGTGCCAGCAGCACGCGGAGGACCAACACCGGGGAGCTGTTTTTT
NA	TRBV7-6	TRBJ2-1	NA	CASSFGQHNEQFF	TGCGCCAGCAGCTTCGGTCAGCACAATGAGCAGTTCTTC
NA	TRBV28	TRBJ2-1	NA	CASRQAGKGGDNEQFF	TGTGCCAGCAGGCAAGCGGGAAAAGGGGGAGACAATGAGCAGTTCTTC
NA	TRBV3-1	TRBJ1-4	NA	CASSLYSATNEKLFF	TGTGCCAGCAGTCTTTACAGTGCAACTAATGAAAAACTGTTTTTT
NA	TRBV20-1	TRBJ1-4	NA	CSASITGKNEKLFF	TGCAGTGCTAGTATCACAGGAAAGAATGAAAAACTGTTTTTT
NA	TRBV29-1	TRBJ2-4	NA	CSVLRGGRNIQYF	TGCAGCGTTCTCCGGGGTGGGAGGAACATTCAGTACTTC
TRBD1	TRBV20-1	TRBJ2-7	NA	CSVPGQGAYEQYF	TGCAGTGTCCCGGGACAGGGGGCTTACGAGCAGTACTTC
NA	TRBV11-2	TRBJ2-7	NA	CASSFHTLLSYEQYF	TGTGCCAGCAGCTTTCATACGCTCCTTTCCTACGAGCAGTACTTC
NA	TRBV20-1	TRBJ2-7	few	CSARVVGPTLYEQYF	TGCAGTGCTAGAGTAGTGGGCCCAACCCTCTACGAGCAGTACTTC
TRBD1	TRBV20-1	TRBJ2-7	NA	CSAHPGQGASWEQYF	TGCAGTGCCCACCCCGGACAGGGGGCCTCTTGGGAGCAGTACTTC
NA	TRBV5-8	TRBJ1-2	NA	CASSLVTVGCSGYTF	TGTGCCAGCAGCTTGGTTACGGTGGGGTGCAGTGGCTACACCTTC
NA	TRBV10-3	TRBJ2-1	once	CAISGARGSPYNEQFF	TGTGCCATCAGTGGGGCACGAGGTAGCCCCTACAATGAGCAGTTCTTC
NA	TRBV29-1	TRBJ2-5	NA	CSVDRPTSREQYF	TGCAGCGTAGACAGGCCTACCTCCCGTGAGCAGTACTTC
TRBD2	TRBV4-3	TRBJ2-1	NA	CASSQDRGTSGNEQFF	TGCGCCAGCAGCCAAGATCGGGGGACTAGCGGTAATGAGCAGTTCTTC
TRBD2	TRBV5-8	TRBJ2-5	NA	CASSPRLAAYQETQYF	TGTGCCAGCAGCCCCAGACTAGCGGCGTACCAAGAGACCCAGTACTTC
NA	TRBV12-3/TRBV12-4	TRBJ2-5	NA	CASSQADKQYF	TGTGCCAGCAGCCAAGCAGACAAGCAGTACTTC
TRBD2	TRBV5-1	TRBJ2-7	few	CASSLGGGRGEQYF	TGCGCCAGCAGCTTGGGTGGCGGGAGAGGCGAGCAGTACTTC
TRBD2	TRBV20-1	TRBJ2-1	few	CSASGGVLYNEQFF	TGCAGTGCTAGTGGGGGGGTCCTTTACAATGAGCAGTTCTTC
NA	TRBV6-5	TRBJ2-7	NA	CASSYFAGRDEQYF	TGTGCCAGCAGTTACTTCGCAGGAAGGGACGAGCAGTACTTC
TRBD2	TRBV5-6	TRBJ2-7	NA	CASSLYFPASGNYEQYF	TGTGCCAGCAGCTTGTATTTCCCGGCTAGCGGAAACTACGAGCAGTACTTC
TRBD2	TRBV14	TRBJ2-3	NA	CASSHQQGSGRPTDTQYF	TGTGCCAGCAGCCATCAGCAGGGTAGCGGGAGGCCGACAGATACGCAGTATTTT
TRBD1	TRBV24-1	TRBJ2-7	NA	CATSDPLDRGGYEQYF	TGTGCCACCAGTGACCCTCTGGACAGGGGGGGATACGAGCAGTACTTC